The next 29 T cell receptor beta chains were all read from a single sample in a study of T cell responses to AZD1222 COVID-19 vaccine. Only in-frame clones appear in the TCRdb table, and some are missing; sequencing was by immunoSEQ multiplex PCR. The table has 70,000 to 95,000 clones, roughly nine tenths seen once. The sequencing here drew on peripheral blood, taken on day 0 of MenACWY control vaccination. Receptors were obtained from an adult in good health.

The chain carries TRBV12-5 and TRBJ2-7; D is unresolved. The CDR3 is 12 amino acids. V gave up 6 bases and J gave up 3 bases, with 9 bases separating them. CDR1 LGHNT and CDR2 FRNRAP come from the germline V gene. CDR3 coding DNA: TGTGCTAGTGGCCCGGGCAGCTACGAGCAGTACTTC. Its protein product is CASGPGSYEQYF.

CDR3 sequence (DNA): TGCGCCAGCAGCCAAGACAGGGGGCCTTCACCCCTCCACTTT. It specifies CASSQDRGPSPLHF. The V gene is TRBV4-3, the J gene TRBJ1-6, with 8 bases identical to TRBD1. Trimming cost V 0 bases and J 9 bases; bases outside gene matches: 1. This CDR3 is 14 amino acids long. Germline CDR1 and CDR2: LGHNA and YSLEER.

Only a few counts were recorded for this clone. The rearrangement links TRBV7-9 to TRBJ2-1; 7 nucleotides line up with TRBD1. The germline gives CDR1 SEHNR, CDR2 FQNEAQ (reference sequence). Losses at the gene ends were 6 bases for V and 5 bases for J; bases not matched to a gene: 4. CDR3 length equals 13 residues. This CDR3 is CASRETGNNEQFF. DNA for the CDR3: TGTGCCAGCAGGGAGACAGGGAACAATGAGCAGTTCTTC. The whole variable domain, remainder taken from reference TRBV7-9 and TRBJ2-1, is DTGVSQNPRHKITKRGQNVTFRCDPISEHNRLYWYRQTLGQGPEFLTYFQNEAQLEKSRLLSDRFSAERPKGSFSTLEIQRTEQGDSAMYLCASRETGNNEQFFGPGTRLTVL.

This sequence joins TRBV2 and TRBJ2-2; D is unclear. Deletions cut 6 bases from V and 7 bases from J, with 18 bases between. Germline CDR1 SNHLY, CDR2 FYNNEI. The CDR3 length is 15 residues. The DNA of the CDR3 is TGTGCCAGCAGCTACACCCCTCCCAACGGCGGGGAGCTGTTTTTT. Its translation is CASSYTPPNGGELFF.

This chain connects TRBV10-2 to TRBJ2-2, with 9 bases identical to TRBD1. CDR1 and CDR2 (germline): WSHSY, SAAADI. Trimming took 7 bases from V and 2 from J; bases not matched to a gene: 2. This CDR3 region has 14 residues. This CDR3 is CASKQGANTGELFF. In nucleotides, the CDR3 is TGCGCCAGCAAACAGGGGGCAAACACCGGGGAGCTGTTTTTT.

The chain has TRBV6-5 and TRBJ2-2; D is unresolved. Germline CDR1 MNHEY, CDR2 SVGAGI. V lost 7 bases, J lost 1 base, and 10 bases lay in between. The CDR3 loop spans 14 amino acids. CDR3: CASTEALNTGELFF. Written as DNA, the CDR3 is TGTGCCAGCACCGAGGCACTGAACACCGGGGAGCTGTTTTTT.

CDR3 sequence reads: CASSADLRTGFYGYTF. The CDR3 DNA reads TGTGCCAGCAGCGCCGATCTCCGGACAGGGTTCTATGGCTACACCTTC. This chain uses TRBV7-8 with TRBJ1-2; 8 nucleotides line up with TRBD1. The CDR3 is 16 residues long. The germline V gene encodes CDR1 SGHVS and CDR2 FQNEAQ. The trim removed 5 bases at V and 4 bases at J, leaving 12 bases unmatched.

The CDR3 DNA follows: TGTGCCAGCAGCTTGCTCACAGGGGTTTTCCAAAAACTGTTTTTT. It encodes CASSLLTGVFQKLFF. This rearrangement joins TRBV5-6 to TRBJ1-4; TRBD1 aligns across 7 bases. There are 15 residues in the CDR3. Germline assignment: CDR1 SGHDT and CDR2 YYEEEE. V lost 1 base and J lost 9; bases outside the gene matches: 9.

This chain connects TRBV2 to TRBJ2-7; maybe TRBD2 (5 bases). The CDR3 runs 14 residues. From germline, CDR1 is SNHLY and CDR2 FYNNEI. With 6 bases removed from V and 3 bases from J, the gap between germline ends came to 15 bases. The CDR3 DNA reads as TGTGCCAGCAGGGGAAGAAGGACTGACTACGAGCAGTACTTC. Its protein product is CASRGRRTDYEQYF. Full variable domain (missing parts from reference TRBV2 and TRBJ2-7): EPEVTQTPSHQVTQMGQEVILRCVPISNHLYFYWYRQILGQKVEFLVSFYNNEISEKSEIFDDQFSVERPDGSNFTLKIRSTKLEDSAMYFCASRGRRTDYEQYFGPGTRLTVT.

The chain couples TRBV7-2 to TRBJ2-1, with D unresolved. Trimming took off 5 bases at V and 1 base at J, with 3 bases between the two ends. The CDR3 is 12 residues long. CDR1 is SGHTA, CDR2 FQGNSA, per germline. The CDR3 nucleotides read TGTGCCAGCAGCCCTTCCTACAATGAGCAGTTCTTC. As protein: CASSPSYNEQFF.

The rearrangement joins TRBV29-1 to TRBJ1-2; the D is unclear. The CDR3 extends over 16 amino acids. Between the trimmed V and J ends, which lost 0 bases and 6 bases, there was a span of 20 bases. The germline V gene has CDR1 SQVTM and CDR2 ANQGSEA. CDR3 in DNA: TGCAGCGTTGAAGATCTCCCACGAGGATTGTCGGATGGCTACACCTTC. It codes for CSVEDLPRGLSDGYTF.

The chain has TRBV6-2 or TRBV6-3 and TRBJ2-7; perhaps TRBD1 as D (5 bases). Between the trimmed V and J ends, which lost 5 bases and 0 bases, there was a span of 11 bases. Germline loops: CDR1 MNHEY, CDR2 SVGEGT. The CDR3 runs to 14 residues. The CDR3 sequence is CASSTLQASYEQYF. CDR3 nucleotide sequence: TGTGCCAGCAGTACCCTACAGGCCTCCTACGAGCAGTACTTC.

The sample holds one count of this clone. The chain combines TRBV5-1 with TRBJ2-2; TRBD1 matches 10 bases. The ends lost 3 bases at V and 4 bases at J; junction bases unmatched: 3. Germline CDR1 and CDR2: SGHRS and YFSETQ. CDR3 length: 15 residues. For the CDR3, the DNA is TGCGCCAGCAGCTCGGGACAGGGGTTCACCGGGGAGCTGTTTTTT. It specifies CASSSGQGFTGELFF.

This clone was counted a single time. The chain employs TRBV6-1 and TRBJ2-7, with D uncertain. The CDR3 consists of 15 residues. From germline, CDR1 is MNHNS and CDR2 SASEGT. Trimming removed 2 bases at V and 0 bases at J, with 11 bases between. The CDR3 nucleotides read TGTGCCAGCAGTGAATATGACGCCAGCTCCTACGAGCAGTACTTC. Amino acids: CASSEYDASSYEQYF.

This chain joins TRBV7-9 and TRBJ2-1; TRBD2 matches 7 bases. The CDR3 totals 13 residues. V was pared by 9 bases and J by 3 bases, with 5 bases of the junction left unmatched. CDR1 is SEHNR and CDR2 is FQNEAQ in the germline V gene (reference sequence). The CDR3 spells CASEGLIYNEQFF. The DNA of the CDR3 is TGTGCCAGTGAGGGACTAATCTACAATGAGCAGTTCTTC.

The chain has TRBV19 and TRBJ1-5; 10 bases agree with TRBD1. The CDR3 totals 16 residues. From germline, CDR1 is LNHDA and CDR2 SQIVND (reference sequence). V shed 6 bases, J shed 6 bases, and the junction held 11 bases outside the gene matches. The CDR3 loop reads CASRDAGTGVSQPQHF. The CDR3 DNA follows: TGTGCCAGTAGGGATGCCGGGACAGGGGTGAGTCAGCCCCAGCATTTT.

The CDR3 loop is CASSLAAANTEAFF. In DNA, the CDR3 is TGTGCCAGCAGCTTGGCAGCAGCGAACACTGAAGCTTTCTTT. V and J are TRBV5-4 and TRBJ1-1; D is undetermined. The CDR3 loop spans 14 amino acids. Deletions cut 0 bases from V and 1 base from J, with 7 bases between. Germline CDR1 and CDR2: SGHNT and YYREEE (reference sequence).

This clone was seen a single time. The chain couples TRBV28 to TRBJ1-5; D is uncertain. Germline-derived CDR1 and CDR2 are MDHEN and SYDVKM. The V gene lost 3 bases and the J gene lost 4 bases, with 7 bases spanning the gap. The CDR3 length is 13 residues. Here the CDR3 reads CASSFLRNQPQHF. DNA for the CDR3: TGTGCCAGCAGTTTTCTGCGAAATCAGCCCCAGCATTTT. Filled out from reference TRBV28 and TRBJ1-5, the complete variable domain reads DVKVTQSSRYLVKRTGEKVFLECVQDMDHENMFWYRQDPGLGLRLIYFSYDVKMKEKGDIPEGYSVSREKKERFSLILESASTNQTSMYLCASSFLRNQPQHFGDGTRLSIL.

V usage is TRBV7-6 and J usage is TRBJ2-3, with D uncertain. Germline-derived CDR1 and CDR2 are SGHVS and FNYEAQ. This CDR3 has 12 amino acids. V was shortened by 4 bases and J by 6 bases, with 8 bases between the two germline ends. CDR3 residues: CASSSLLDTQYF. The DNA for the CDR3 is TGTGCCAGCAGCTCCCTCCTGGATACGCAGTATTTT.

This clone was detected only once. The chain links TRBV19 to TRBJ2-2; D is possibly TRBD2 (7 bases). Trimming shortened V by 5 bases and J by 2 bases, and 12 bases separated the two germline ends. Per the germline V gene, CDR1 is LNHDA and CDR2 is SQIVND (reference sequence). The CDR3 sequence is 15 residues long. The CDR3 nucleotides read TGTGCCAGTAGTTGGTCGGGGGGCAACACCGGGGAGCTGTTTTTT. Translation: CASSWSGGNTGELFF.

The V gene is TRBV6-6, the J gene TRBJ1-1; tentative D call: TRBD1 (5 bases). Per the germline V gene, CDR1 is MNHNY and CDR2 is SVGAGI (reference sequence). This CDR3 comprises 14 residues. The V and J ends lost 3 bases and 3 bases respectively, with 11 bases between them. CDR3 bases: TGTGCCAGCAGTTATGCGGGAGGGGACACTGAAGCTTTCTTT. Translating it yields CASSYAGGDTEAFF.

This sequence joins TRBV6-2 or TRBV6-3 and TRBJ2-7; 7 bases are a match to TRBD2. Germline V gene lookup returns CDR1 MNHEY and CDR2 SVGEGT. The J segment lost 7 bases and the V segment lost 4 bases, leaving 10 bases of the junction unmatched. The CDR3 contains 14 residues. The CDR3 nucleotides are TGTGCCAGCAGTTTAGGGCTGTTGGGAGGGGAGCAGTACTTC. As protein: CASSLGLLGGEQYF.

This clone was counted once. The rearrangement uses TRBV6-5 and TRBJ2-7; D may match TRBD1 or TRBD2 (5 bases each). This CDR3 region has 14 residues. V lost 2 bases to trimming and J lost 7 bases, with 15 bases between them. Germline V gene sequence: CDR1 MNHEY, CDR2 SVGAGI. Here the CDR3 reads CASSYKVNWGEQYF. CDR3 sequence (DNA): TGTGCCAGCAGTTACAAGGTGAATTGGGGGGAGCAGTACTTC.

The chain combines TRBV2 with TRBJ1-2, with D maybe TRBD1 (5 bases). This CDR3 has 12 residues. Trimming left V 5 bases short and J 4 bases short, with 8 bases between. Germline lookup yields CDR1 SNHLY and CDR2 FYNNEI. DNA of the CDR3: TGTGCCAGCAGTAGACAGACCTATGGCTACACCTTC. Amino acid sequence: CASSRQTYGYTF. The full variable domain, its missing parts supplied by reference TRBV2 and TRBJ1-2, is EPEVTQTPSHQVTQMGQEVILRCVPISNHLYFYWYRQILGQKVEFLVSFYNNEISEKSEIFDDQFSVERPDGSNFTLKIRSTKLEDSAMYFCASSRQTYGYTFGSGTRLTVV.

A word on this clone: Mismatch with germline at one junction end may stem from a read error. The V gene is TRBV24-1, the J gene TRBJ2-7; 7 nucleotides line up with TRBD2. The V gene's germline CDR1 is KGHDR and CDR2 SFDVKD. The length of the CDR3 is 15 residues. The DNA for the CDR3 is TGTGCCACCAGTGATGGTAGTAGCGGGTATTACGACCAGTACTTC. Translated: CATSDGSSGYYDQYF.

This clone showed up just once. J is TRBJ1-3 and V is TRBV5-1; 9 bases match TRBD1. Germline lookup yields CDR1 SGHRS and CDR2 YFSETQ. The J segment lost 0 bases and the V segment lost 4 bases, leaving 5 bases of the junction unmatched. CDR3 length: 16 residues. The DNA for the CDR3 is TGCGCCAGCAGCGCACAGACAGGGGGCTCTGGAAACACCATATATTTT. It yields the protein CASSAQTGGSGNTIYF.

This clone was recorded a few times. The chain employs TRBV2 and TRBJ1-6, with unresolved D. The CDR3 covers 17 residues. Germline lookup yields CDR1 SNHLY and CDR2 FYNNEI. Trimming shortened V by 6 bases and J by 0 bases, and 15 bases separated the two germline ends. The CDR3 reads CASSDLMIGSYNSPLHF. For the CDR3, the DNA is TGTGCCAGCAGCGATCTTATGATAGGCTCCTATAATTCACCCCTCCACTTT.

DNA of the CDR3: TGTGCCAGCAGGCGGTGGCAGGGGGACTACGAGCAGTACTTC. Protein sequence: CASRRWQGDYEQYF. The chain employs TRBV28 and TRBJ2-7, with TRBD1 matching over 7 bases. V trimming: 6 bases; J trimming: 3 bases; junction bases outside the gene matches: 8. Germline lookup yields CDR1 MDHEN and CDR2 SYDVKM. CDR3 length: 14 residues.

The chain recombines TRBV4-2 with TRBJ1-6; no clear D gene. This CDR3 spans 15 amino acids. Germline V lookup: CDR1 LGHNA, CDR2 YNFKEQ. V was cut by 3 bases and J by 3 bases, with 9 bases left in between. The CDR3 loop reads CASSQQHDYNSPLHF. For the CDR3, the DNA is TGTGCCAGCAGCCAGCAACACGACTATAATTCACCCCTCCACTTT.